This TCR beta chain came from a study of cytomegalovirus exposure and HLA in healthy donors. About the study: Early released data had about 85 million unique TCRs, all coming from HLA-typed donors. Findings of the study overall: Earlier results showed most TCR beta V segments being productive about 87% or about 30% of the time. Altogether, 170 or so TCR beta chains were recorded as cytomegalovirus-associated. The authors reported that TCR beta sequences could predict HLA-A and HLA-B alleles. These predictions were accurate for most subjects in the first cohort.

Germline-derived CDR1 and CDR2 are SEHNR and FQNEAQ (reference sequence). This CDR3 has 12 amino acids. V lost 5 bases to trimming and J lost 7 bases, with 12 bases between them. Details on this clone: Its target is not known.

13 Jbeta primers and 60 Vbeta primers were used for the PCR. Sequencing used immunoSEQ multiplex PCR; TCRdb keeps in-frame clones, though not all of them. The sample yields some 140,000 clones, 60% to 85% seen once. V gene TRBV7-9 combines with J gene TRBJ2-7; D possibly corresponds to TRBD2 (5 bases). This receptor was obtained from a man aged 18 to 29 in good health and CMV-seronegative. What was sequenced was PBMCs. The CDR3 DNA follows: TGTGCCAGCAGCCTGGGAGAAAATGAGCAGTACTTC. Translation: CASSLGENEQYF.